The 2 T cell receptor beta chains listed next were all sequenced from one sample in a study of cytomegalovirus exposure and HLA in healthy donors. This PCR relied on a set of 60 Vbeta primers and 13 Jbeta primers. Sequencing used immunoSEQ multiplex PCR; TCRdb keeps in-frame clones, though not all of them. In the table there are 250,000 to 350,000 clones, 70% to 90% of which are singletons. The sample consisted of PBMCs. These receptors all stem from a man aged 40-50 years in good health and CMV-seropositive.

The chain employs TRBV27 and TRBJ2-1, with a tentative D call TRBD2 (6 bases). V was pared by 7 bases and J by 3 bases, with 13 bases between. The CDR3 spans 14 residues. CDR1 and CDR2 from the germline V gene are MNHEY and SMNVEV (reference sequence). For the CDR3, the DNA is TGTGCCAGCACCTCGGGGACTCTCTACAATGAGCAGTTCTTC. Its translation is CASTSGTLYNEQFF.

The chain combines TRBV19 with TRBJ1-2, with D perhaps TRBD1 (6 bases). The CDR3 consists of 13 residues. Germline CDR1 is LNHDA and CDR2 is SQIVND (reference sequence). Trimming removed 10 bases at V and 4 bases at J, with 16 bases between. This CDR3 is CATLTGTPYGYTF. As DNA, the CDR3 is TGTGCCACACTAACCGGGACACCCTATGGCTACACCTTC.